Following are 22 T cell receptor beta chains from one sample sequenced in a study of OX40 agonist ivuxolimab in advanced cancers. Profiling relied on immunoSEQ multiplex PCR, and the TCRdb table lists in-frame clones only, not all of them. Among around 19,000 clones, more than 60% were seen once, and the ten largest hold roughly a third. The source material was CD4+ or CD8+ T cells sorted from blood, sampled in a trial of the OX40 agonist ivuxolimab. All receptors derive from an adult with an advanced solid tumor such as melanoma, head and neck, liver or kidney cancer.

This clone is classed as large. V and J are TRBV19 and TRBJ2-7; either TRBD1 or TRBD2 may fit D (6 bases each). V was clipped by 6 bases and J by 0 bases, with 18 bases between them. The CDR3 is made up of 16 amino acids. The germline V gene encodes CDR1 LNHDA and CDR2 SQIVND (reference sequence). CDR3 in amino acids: CASRGAGQGTSYEQYF. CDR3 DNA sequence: TGTGCCAGTAGGGGCGCGGGGCAGGGGACCTCCTACGAGCAGTACTTC.

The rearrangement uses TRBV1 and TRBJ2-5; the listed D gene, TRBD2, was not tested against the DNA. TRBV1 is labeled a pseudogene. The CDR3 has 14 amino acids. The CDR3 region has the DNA TGCACCAGCCCACTAGCGCCATTTCAAGAGACCCAGTACTTC. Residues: CTSPLAPFQETQYF.

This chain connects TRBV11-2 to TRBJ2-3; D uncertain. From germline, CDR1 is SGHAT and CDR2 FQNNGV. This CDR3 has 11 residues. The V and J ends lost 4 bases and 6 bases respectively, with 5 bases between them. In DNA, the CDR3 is TGTGCCAGCAGCTGGGCCGATACGCAGTATTTT. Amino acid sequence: CASSWADTQYF.

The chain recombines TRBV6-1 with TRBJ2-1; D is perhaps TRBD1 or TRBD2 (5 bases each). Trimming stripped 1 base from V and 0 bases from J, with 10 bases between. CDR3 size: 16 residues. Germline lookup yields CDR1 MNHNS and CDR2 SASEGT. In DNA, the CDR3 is TGTGCCAGCAGTGAAGAGAGGGGTCCCTCCTACAATGAGCAGTTCTTC. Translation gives CASSEERGPSYNEQFF.

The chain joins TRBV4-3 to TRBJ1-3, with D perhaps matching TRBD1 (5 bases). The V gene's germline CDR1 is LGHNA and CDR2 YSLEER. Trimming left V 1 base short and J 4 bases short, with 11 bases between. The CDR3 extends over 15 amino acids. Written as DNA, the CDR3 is TGCGCCAGCAGCCAAGGGGGGGGTGCCGGAAACACCATATATTTT. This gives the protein CASSQGGGAGNTIYF.

The CDR3 DNA follows: TGCGCCAGCAGAGGACAGGGCAGATATTTT. Amino acid sequence: CASRGQGRYF. This chain joins TRBV10-1 and TRBJ2-3, with 8 bases matching TRBD1. Germline-derived CDR1 and CDR2 are WNHNN and SYGVQD (reference sequence). Losses at the gene ends were 6 bases for V and 15 bases for J; bases not matched to a gene: 5. This CDR3 region has 10 residues.

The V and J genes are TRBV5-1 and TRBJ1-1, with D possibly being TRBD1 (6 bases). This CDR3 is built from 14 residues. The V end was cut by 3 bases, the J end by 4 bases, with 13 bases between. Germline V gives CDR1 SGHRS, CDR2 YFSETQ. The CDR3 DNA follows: TGCGCCAGCAGCTCCGGACAGACACCCACTGAAGCTTTCTTT. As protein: CASSSGQTPTEAFF.

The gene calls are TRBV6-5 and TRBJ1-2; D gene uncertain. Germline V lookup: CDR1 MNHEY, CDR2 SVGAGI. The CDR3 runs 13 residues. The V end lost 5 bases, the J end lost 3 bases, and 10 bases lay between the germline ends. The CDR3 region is CASSAGLYYGYTF. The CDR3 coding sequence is TGTGCCAGCAGTGCCGGACTTTACTATGGCTACACCTTC.

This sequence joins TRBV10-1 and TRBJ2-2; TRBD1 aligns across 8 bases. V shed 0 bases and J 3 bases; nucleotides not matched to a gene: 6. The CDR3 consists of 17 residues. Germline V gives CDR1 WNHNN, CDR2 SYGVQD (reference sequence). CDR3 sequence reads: CASSESRGQGYTGELFF. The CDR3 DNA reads TGCGCCAGCAGTGAGTCCCGCGGACAGGGTTACACCGGGGAGCTGTTTTTT.

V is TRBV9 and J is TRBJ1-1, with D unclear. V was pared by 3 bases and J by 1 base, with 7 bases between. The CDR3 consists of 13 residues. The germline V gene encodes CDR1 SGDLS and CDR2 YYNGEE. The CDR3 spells CASSAVRNTEAFF. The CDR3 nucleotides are TGTGCCAGCAGCGCAGTAAGGAACACTGAAGCTTTCTTT.

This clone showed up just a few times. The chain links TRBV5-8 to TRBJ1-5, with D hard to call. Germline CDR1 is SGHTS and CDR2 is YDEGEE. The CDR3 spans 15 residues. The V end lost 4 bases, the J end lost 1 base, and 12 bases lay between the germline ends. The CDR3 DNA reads TGTGCCAGCAGCGTCCGGGGTGTCAGCAATCAGCCCCAGCATTTT. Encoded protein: CASSVRGVSNQPQHF.

The CDR3 sequence is CASEGGTEAFF. CDR3 in DNA: TGTGCCAGCGAGGGGGGCACTGAAGCTTTCTTT. This chain joins TRBV19 and TRBJ1-1; a weak D match, TRBD1 (6 bases). Trimming removed 9 bases at V and 4 bases at J, with 9 bases between. CDR3 length: 11 residues. The germline V gene encodes CDR1 LNHDA and CDR2 SQIVND (reference sequence).

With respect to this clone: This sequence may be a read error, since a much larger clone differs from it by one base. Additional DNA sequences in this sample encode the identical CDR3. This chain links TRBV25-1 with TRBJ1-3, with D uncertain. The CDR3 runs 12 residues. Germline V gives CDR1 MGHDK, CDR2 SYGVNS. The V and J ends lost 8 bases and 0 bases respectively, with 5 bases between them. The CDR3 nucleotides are TGTGCCAGCGGAATCTCTGGAAACACCATATATTTT. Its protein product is CASGISGNTIYF.

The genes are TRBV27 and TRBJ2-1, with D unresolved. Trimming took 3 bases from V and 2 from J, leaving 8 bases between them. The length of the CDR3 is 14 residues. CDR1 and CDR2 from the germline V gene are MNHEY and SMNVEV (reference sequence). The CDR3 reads CASSLNFAYNEQFF. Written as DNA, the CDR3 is TGTGCCAGCAGTTTGAACTTCGCCTACAATGAGCAGTTCTTC.

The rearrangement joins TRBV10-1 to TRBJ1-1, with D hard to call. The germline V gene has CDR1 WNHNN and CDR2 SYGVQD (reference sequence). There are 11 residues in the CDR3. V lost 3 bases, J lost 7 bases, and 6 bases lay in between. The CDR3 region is CASSDGSEAFF. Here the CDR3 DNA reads TGCGCCAGCAGTGACGGCAGTGAAGCTTTCTTT.

The CDR3 DNA sequence: TGTGCCAGCAGCCCCCATCCGACATTCTACGAGCAGTACTTC. Amino acid sequence: CASSPHPTFYEQYF. The J gene is TRBJ2-7, the V gene TRBV2, with D hard to call. Germline lookup yields CDR1 SNHLY and CDR2 FYNNEI. V shed 6 bases and J shed 3 bases, with 15 bases lying between them. The CDR3 is 14 residues long.

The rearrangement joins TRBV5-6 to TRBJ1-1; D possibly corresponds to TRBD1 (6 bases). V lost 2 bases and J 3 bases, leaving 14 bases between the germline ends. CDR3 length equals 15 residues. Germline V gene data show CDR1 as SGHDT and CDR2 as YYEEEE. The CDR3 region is CASSLRGGVDTEAFF. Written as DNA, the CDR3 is TGTGCCAGCAGCTTAAGAGGGGGAGTGGACACTGAAGCTTTCTTT.

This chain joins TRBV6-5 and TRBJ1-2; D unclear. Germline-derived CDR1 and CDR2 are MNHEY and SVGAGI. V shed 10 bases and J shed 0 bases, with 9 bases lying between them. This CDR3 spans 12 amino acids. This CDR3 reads CATLNANYGYTF. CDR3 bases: TGTGCCACCCTTAACGCTAACTATGGCTACACCTTC.

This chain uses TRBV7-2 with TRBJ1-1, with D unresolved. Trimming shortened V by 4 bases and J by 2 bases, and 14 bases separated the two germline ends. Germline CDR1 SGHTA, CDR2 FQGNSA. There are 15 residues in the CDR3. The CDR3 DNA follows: TGTGCCAGCAGCTCCCCCGGCGGGAGAAACACTGAAGCTTTCTTT. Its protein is CASSSPGGRNTEAFF. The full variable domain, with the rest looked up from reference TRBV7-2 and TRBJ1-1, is GAGVSQSPSNKVTEKGKDVELRCDPISGHTALYWYRQSLGQGLEFLIYFQGNSAPDKSGLPSDRFSAERTGGSVSTLTIQRTQQEDSAVYLCASSSPGGRNTEAFFGQGTRLTVV.

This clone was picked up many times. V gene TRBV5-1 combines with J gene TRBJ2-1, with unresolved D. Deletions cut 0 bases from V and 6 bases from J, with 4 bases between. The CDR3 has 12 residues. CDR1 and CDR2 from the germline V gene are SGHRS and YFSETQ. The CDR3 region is CASSLASNEQFF. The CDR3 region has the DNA TGCGCCAGCAGCTTGGCAAGCAATGAGCAGTTCTTC.

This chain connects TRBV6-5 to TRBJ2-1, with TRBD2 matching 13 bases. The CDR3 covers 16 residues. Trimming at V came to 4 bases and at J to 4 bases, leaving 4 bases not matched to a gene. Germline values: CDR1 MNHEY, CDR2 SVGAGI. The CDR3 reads CASSFQTSGGYNEQFF. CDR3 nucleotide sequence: TGTGCCAGCAGTTTCCAGACTAGCGGGGGGTACAATGAGCAGTTCTTC.

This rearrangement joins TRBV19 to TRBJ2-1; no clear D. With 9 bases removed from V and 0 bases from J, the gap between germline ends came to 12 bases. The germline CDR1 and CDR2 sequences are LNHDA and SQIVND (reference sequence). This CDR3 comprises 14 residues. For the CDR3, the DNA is TGTGCCAGCAACCTGGGCGTCTCCTACAATGAGCAGTTCTTC. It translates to CASNLGVSYNEQFF.